This TCR beta chain was recorded in a study of identical twins. The CDR3 runs to 17 residues. The germline gives CDR1 SGDLS, CDR2 YYNGEE. J gave up 0 bases and V 0 bases, and 6 bases lay outside the gene matches. MiXCR was run by TCRdb on the 5' RACE reads, yielding one entry per CDR3 protein. The repertoire has about 220,000 distinct CDR3 sequences, approximately 6.8% of them found once; the top ten carry around 5%. As for this clonotype: Antigen specificity is unknown.

Whole-study results and caveats: Models came in too low on out-of-frame TCR alpha sharing in monozygotic twins. Invariant MAIT and iNKT cells could partly confound zero-insertion analyses.

The sample was also linked to a second study, of yellow fever vaccine responses in identical twins.

V and J are TRBV9 and TRBJ2-3; the match to TRBD2 covers 8 bases. This clonotype originated in a woman between 18 and 29 years old in good health. The sample taken for sequencing was CD8+ T cells sorted from blood. CDR3 nucleotides: TGTGCCAGCAGCGTAGAGAATAGCGGGACTAGCACAGATACGCAGTATTTT. Protein sequence: CASSVENSGTSTDTQYF.